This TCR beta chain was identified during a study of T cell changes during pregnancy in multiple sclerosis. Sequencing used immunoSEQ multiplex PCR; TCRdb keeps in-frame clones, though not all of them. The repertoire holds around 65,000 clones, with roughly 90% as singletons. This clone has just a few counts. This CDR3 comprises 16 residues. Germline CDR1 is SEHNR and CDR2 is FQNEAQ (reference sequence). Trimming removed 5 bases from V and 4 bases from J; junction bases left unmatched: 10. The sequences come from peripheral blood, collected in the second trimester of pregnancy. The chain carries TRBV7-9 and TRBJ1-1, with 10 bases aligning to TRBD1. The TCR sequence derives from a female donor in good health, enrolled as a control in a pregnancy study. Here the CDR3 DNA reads TGTGCCAGCAGCCCCCGCGTGACAGGGGGCCGCACTGAAGCTTTCTTT. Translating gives CASSPRVTGGRTEAFF.